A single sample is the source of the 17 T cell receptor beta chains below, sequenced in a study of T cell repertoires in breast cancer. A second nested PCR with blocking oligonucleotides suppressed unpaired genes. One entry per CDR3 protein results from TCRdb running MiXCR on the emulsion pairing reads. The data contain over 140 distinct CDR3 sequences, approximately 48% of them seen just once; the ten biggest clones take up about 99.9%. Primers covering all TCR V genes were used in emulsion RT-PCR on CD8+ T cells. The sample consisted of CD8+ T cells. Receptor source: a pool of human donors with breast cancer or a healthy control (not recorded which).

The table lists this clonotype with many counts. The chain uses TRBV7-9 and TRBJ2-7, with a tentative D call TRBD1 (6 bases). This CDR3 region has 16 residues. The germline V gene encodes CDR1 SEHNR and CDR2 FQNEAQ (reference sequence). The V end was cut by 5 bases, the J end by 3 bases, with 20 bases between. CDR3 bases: TGTGCCAGCAGCAACGATCGTCAGGGGCCAAACTACGAGCAGTACTTC. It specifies CASSNDRQGPNYEQYF.

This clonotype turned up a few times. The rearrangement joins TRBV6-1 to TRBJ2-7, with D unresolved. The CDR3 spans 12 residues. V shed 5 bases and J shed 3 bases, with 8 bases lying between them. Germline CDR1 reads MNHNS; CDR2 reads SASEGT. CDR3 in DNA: TGTGCCAGCAGTTTTTCGGGCTACGAGCAGTACTTC. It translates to CASSFSGYEQYF.

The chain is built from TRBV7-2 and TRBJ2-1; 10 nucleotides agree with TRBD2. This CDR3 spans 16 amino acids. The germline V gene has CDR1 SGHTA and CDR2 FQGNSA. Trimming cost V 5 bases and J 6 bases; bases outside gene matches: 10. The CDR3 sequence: CASSEVSGRNCNEQFF. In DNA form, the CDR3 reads TGTGCCAGCAGCGAGGTTAGCGGGAGGAACTGCAATGAGCAGTTCTTC.

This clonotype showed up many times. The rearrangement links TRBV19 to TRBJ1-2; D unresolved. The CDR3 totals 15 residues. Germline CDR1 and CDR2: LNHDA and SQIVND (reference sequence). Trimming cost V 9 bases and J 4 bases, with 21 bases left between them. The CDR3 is CASSPVRRSTYGYTF. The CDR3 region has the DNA TGTGCCAGCAGCCCCGTAAGGAGGTCTACCTATGGCTACACCTTC.

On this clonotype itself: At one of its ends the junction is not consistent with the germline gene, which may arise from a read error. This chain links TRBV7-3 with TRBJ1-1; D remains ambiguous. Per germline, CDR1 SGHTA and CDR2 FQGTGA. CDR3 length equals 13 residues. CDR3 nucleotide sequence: TGTGCCTGCAGCTCAACCATGAACACTGAAGCTCTCTTT. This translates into CACSSTMNTEALF.

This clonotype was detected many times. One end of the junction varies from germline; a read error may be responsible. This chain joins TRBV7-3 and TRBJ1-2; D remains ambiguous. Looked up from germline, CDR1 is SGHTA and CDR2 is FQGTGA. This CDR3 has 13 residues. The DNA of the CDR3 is TGTGCCAGCAGCTTGAAAAAAAAATATGGCTACAACTTC. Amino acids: CASSLKKKYGYNF.

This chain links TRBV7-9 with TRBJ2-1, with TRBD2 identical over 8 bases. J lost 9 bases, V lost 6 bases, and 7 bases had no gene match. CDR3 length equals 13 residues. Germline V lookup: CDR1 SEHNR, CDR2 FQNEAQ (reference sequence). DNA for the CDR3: TGTGCCAGCAGTGTTCGGGGGGGCCCTGAGCAGTTCTTC. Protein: CASSVRGGPEQFF.

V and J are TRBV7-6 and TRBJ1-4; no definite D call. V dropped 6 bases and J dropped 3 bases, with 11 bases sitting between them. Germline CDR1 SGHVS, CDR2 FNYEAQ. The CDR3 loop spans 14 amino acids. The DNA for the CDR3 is TGTGCCAGCAGAGAACTGACGGCTAATGAAAAACTGTTTTTT. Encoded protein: CASRELTANEKLFF.

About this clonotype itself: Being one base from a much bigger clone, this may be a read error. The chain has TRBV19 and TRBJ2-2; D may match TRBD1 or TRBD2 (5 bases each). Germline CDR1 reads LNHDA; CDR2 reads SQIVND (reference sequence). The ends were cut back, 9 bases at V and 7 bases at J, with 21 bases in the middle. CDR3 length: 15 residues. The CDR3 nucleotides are TGTGCCAGGAGAACTCGGGGACCCCCGGACGGGGAGCTGTTTTTT. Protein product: CARRTRGPPDGELFF.

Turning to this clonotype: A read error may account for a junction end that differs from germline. The CDR3 loop reads CARSVLTAHEKLFF. CDR3 bases: TGTGCCCGCAGCGTACTGACGGCTCATGAAAAACTGTTTTTT. The genes are TRBV7-6 and TRBJ1-4, with D uncertain. The CDR3 sequence is 14 residues long. Germline values: CDR1 SGHVS, CDR2 FNYEAQ.

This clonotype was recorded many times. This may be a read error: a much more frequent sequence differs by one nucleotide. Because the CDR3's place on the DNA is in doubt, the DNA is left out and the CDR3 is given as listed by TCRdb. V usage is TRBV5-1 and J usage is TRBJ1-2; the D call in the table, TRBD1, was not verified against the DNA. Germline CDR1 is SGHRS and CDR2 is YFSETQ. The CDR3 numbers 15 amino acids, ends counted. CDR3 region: CASSYRAGNFACGTF.

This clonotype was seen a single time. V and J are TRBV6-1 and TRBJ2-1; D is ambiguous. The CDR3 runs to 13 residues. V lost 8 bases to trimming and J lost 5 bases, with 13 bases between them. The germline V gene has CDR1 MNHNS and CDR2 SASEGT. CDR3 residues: CASGRAINNEQFF. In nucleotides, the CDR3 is TGTGCCAGCGGAAGGGCCATTAACAATGAGCAGTTCTTC.

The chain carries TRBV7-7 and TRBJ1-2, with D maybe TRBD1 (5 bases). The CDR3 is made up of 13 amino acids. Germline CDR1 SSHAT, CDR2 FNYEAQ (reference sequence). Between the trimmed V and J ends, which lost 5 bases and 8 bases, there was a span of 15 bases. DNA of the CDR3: TGTGCCAGCAGCGTAAACGGGGGAGAGGGCTACACCTTC. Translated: CASSVNGGEGYTF.

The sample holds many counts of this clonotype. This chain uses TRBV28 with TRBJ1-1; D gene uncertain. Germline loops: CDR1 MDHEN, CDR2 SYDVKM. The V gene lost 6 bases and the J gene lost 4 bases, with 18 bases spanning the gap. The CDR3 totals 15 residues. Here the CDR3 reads CASRLNDDPATEAFF. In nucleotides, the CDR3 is TGTGCCAGCAGGTTGAATGATGACCCGGCCACTGAAGCTTTCTTT.

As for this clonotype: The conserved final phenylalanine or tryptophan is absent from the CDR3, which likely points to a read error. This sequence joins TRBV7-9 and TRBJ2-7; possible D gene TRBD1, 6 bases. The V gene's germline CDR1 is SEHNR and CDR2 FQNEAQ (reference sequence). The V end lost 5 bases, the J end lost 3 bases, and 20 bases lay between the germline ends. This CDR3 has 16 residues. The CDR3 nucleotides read TGTGCCAGCAGCAACGATCGTCAGGGGCCAAACTACGAGCAGTACTCC. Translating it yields CASSNDRQGPNYEQYS.

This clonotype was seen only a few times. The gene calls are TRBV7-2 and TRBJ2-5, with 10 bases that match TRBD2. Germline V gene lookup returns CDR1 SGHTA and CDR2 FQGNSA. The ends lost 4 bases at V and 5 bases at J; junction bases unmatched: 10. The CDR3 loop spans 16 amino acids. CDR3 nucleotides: TGTGCCAGCAGCTCCCGACGAGCGGGGGGGCGGGAGACCCAGTACTTC. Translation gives CASSSRRAGGRETQYF.

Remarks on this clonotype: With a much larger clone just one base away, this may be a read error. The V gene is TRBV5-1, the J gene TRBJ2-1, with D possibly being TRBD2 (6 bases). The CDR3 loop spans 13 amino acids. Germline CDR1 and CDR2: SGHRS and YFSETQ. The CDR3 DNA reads TGTGCCAGCAGCTTTGGCGGGATCGAAAGGCAGTTCTTC. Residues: CASSFGGIERQFF.